This T cell receptor beta chain was found in a study of cytomegalovirus exposure and HLA in healthy donors. Study in general: Early on, a data release was issued that held roughly 84 million unique TCRs from HLA-typed donors. Overall study findings and caveats: Among the sequence variants, a highly shared cluster was likely an artifact of sequencing. When a later analysis was performed, an Asian-associated ancestry cluster reportedly had fewer N-insertions than the 666-donor mean.

In nominal health when sampled, donors likely had unrecorded immune exposures nonetheless. About this clone itself: The target antigen is unknown.

The PCR ran on 60 Vbeta and 13 Jbeta primers. Only in-frame clones appear in the TCRdb table, and some are missing; sequencing was by immunoSEQ multiplex PCR. The sample has tens of thousands of clones, around 75% seen once. V was trimmed by 10 bases and J by 3 bases, leaving 15 bases between them. The germline V gene has CDR1 SNHLY and CDR2 FYNNEI. The CDR3 covers 13 residues. The sample taken for sequencing was PBMCs. The J gene is TRBJ1-2, the V gene TRBV2; D not certain. The receptor comes from a woman aged 40 to 50 in good health and CMV-seropositive. For the CDR3, the DNA is TGTGCCAAAGGTGGCAGGCCACACTATGGCTACACCTTC. The encoded protein is CAKGGRPHYGYTF.